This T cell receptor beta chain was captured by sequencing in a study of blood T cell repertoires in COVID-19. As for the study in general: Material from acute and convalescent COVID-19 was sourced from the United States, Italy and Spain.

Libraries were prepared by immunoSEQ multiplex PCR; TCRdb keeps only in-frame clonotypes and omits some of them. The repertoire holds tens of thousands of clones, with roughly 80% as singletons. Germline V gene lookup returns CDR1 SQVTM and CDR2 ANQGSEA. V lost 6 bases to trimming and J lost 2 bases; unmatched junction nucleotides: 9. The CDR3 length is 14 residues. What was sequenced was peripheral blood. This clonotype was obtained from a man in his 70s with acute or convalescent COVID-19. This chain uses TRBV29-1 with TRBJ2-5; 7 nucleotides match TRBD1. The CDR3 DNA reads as TGCAGCGTCGTAAGACAGGGCGCTCAAGAGACCCAGTACTTC. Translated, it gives CSVVRQGAQETQYF.